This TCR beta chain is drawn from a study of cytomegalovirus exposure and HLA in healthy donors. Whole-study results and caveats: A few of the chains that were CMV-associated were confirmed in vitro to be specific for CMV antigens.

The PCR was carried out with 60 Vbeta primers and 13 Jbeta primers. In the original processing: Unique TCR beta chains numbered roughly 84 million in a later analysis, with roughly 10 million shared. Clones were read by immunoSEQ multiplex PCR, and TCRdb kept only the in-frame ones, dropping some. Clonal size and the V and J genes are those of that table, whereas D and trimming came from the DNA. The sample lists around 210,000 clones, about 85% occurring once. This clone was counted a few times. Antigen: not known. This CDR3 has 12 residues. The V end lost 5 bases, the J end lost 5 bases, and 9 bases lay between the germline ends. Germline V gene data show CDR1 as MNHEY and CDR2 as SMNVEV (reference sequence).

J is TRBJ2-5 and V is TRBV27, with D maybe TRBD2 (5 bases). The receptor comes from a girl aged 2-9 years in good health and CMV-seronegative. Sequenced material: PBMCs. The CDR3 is CASSHPGETQYF. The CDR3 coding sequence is TGTGCCAGCAGTCATCCGGGGGAGACCCAGTACTTC.